This T cell receptor (beta chain) was captured in a study of type 1 and type 2 diabetes patients. As for the study in general: T cells were magnetically sorted from PBMCs as CD4+ or CD8+ subsets. Study-level results: In type 2 diabetes, highly-expanded CD4+ clones took a median 3.9% of reads.

Amplification started from genomic DNA. Multiplex PCR with 30 forward and 13 reverse primers amplified the TCR beta CDR3. Using its own MiXCR run on the multiplex PCR reads, TCRdb lists one record per CDR3 protein. The data contain a few hundred thousand distinct CDR3 sequences, around 50% of them singletons. The CDR3 consists of 14 residues. Trimming shortened V by 4 bases and J by 3 bases, and 10 bases separated the two germline ends. CDR1 is SGDLS and CDR2 is YYNGEE in the germline V gene. This clonotype was found a few times. What it binds is not known. Other autoimmune diseases and infections within the past four weeks excluded donors.

This TCR came from a man aged 18 to 30 with type 2 diabetes. Source material: peripheral blood mononuclear cells (PBMCs). This chain joins TRBV9 and TRBJ1-4, with a tentative D call TRBD1 (6 bases). CDR3 residues: CASSRGQPNEKLFF. CDR3 bases: TGTGCCAGCAGCCGTGGACAGCCTAATGAAAAACTGTTTTTT.